The clone carrying this TCR gamma chain is judged large (0.1 to 1%). The sample is drawn from a study of gamma-delta T cells after stem cell transplantation. TCRdb re-called clones from the RT-PCR reads using CATT. The data show roughly 620 gamma-chain clones, 32% seen once. The receptor was derived from a human donor. It is not recorded whose cells these are; they may come from a transplant donor. Source material: gamma-delta T cells.

Written as DNA, the CDR3 is TGTGCCACCTGGGACAGGCGGGGATTGAAGAAACTCTTT. This sequence encodes CATWDRRGLKKLF. The chain has TRGV3 and TRGJ1 or TRGJ2. TCRdb is silent on the J gene; assignment here came from matching the DNA to germline. Trimming took 0 bases from V and 10 from J; bases not matched to a gene: 9. Germline assignment: CDR1 VTNTFY and CDR2 YDVSTARD (reference sequence). The CDR3 covers 13 residues.